These 26 T cell receptor beta chains originate from one sample sequenced in a study of cytomegalovirus exposure and HLA in healthy donors. 13 Jbeta primers and 60 Vbeta primers were used for the PCR. Generated by immunoSEQ multiplex PCR, the TCRdb table keeps only in-frame clones and is missing some. The sample has about 110,000 clones; around 81% are singletons. Source material: PBMCs. The source is a woman younger than 45 in good health and CMV-seronegative.

This chain uses TRBV7-6 with TRBJ2-5; 14 positions agree with TRBD2. V shed 5 bases, J shed 8 bases, and the junction held 4 bases outside the gene matches. Germline V lookup: CDR1 SGHVS, CDR2 FNYEAQ. The CDR3 covers 14 residues. CDR3: CASSQGLAGVTQYF. The CDR3 region has the DNA TGTGCCAGCAGCCAGGGACTAGCGGGAGTAACCCAGTACTTC.

CDR3 DNA sequence: TGTGCCAGTAGACCCAGCGGGACCTCCACCGGGGAGCTGTTTTTT. Its protein is CASRPSGTSTGELFF. The chain couples TRBV19 to TRBJ2-2, with 7 nucleotides matching TRBD2. V dropped 6 bases and J dropped 4; count of bases not matched to a gene: 8. The CDR3 is 15 amino acids. Per the germline V gene, CDR1 is LNHDA and CDR2 is SQIVND (reference sequence).

V gene TRBV5-1 combines with J gene TRBJ1-1, with D tentatively TRBD1 (5 bases). Germline assignment: CDR1 SGHRS and CDR2 YFSETQ. There are 15 residues in the CDR3. The ends were cut back, 5 bases at V and 4 bases at J, with 18 bases in the middle. The CDR3 sequence: CASRTESGGITEAFF. DNA for the CDR3: TGCGCCAGCAGGACCGAGTCGGGGGGAATCACTGAAGCTTTCTTT.

V and J are TRBV7-2 and TRBJ2-7; D not resolved. CDR3 size: 13 residues. Per germline, CDR1 SGHTA and CDR2 FQGNSA. Trimming pared 3 bases from V and 2 bases from J, leaving 8 bases between. CDR3 bases: TGTGCCAGCAGCTTCCAGGTCACCTACGAGCAGTACTTC. Its translation is CASSFQVTYEQYF.

The chain is built from TRBV19 and TRBJ1-5, with D unresolved. Germline assignment: CDR1 LNHDA and CDR2 SQIVND (reference sequence). The V end lost 5 bases, the J end lost 1 base, and 12 bases lay between the germline ends. The CDR3 runs 15 residues. The CDR3: CASSPEGTSNQPQHF. The CDR3 bases are TGTGCCAGTAGTCCCGAGGGTACGAGCAATCAGCCCCAGCATTTT.

This clone was counted a few times. V and J are TRBV6-1 and TRBJ2-2, with 9 bases that match TRBD2. The CDR3 loop spans 17 amino acids. J lost 1 base, V lost 1 base, and 4 bases had no gene match. Looked up from germline, CDR1 is MNHNS and CDR2 is SASEGT. The CDR3 reads CASSEVAGAGNTGELFF. The CDR3 DNA follows: TGTGCCAGCAGTGAAGTAGCGGGAGCGGGGAACACCGGGGAGCTGTTTTTT.

The V gene is TRBV11-2, the J gene TRBJ2-7; TRBD2 aligns across 9 bases. J was trimmed by 7 bases and V by 5 bases; bases with no gene match: 9. The V gene's germline CDR1 is SGHAT and CDR2 FQNNGV. The CDR3 runs 14 residues. In DNA, the CDR3 is TGTGCCAGCAGCGCCTCGACTAGCGGCACGGAGCAGTACTTC. Translated, it gives CASSASTSGTEQYF.

The chain recombines TRBV4-1 with TRBJ1-3; tentatively, D is TRBD1 (5 bases). The length of the CDR3 is 17 residues. V lost 3 bases to trimming and J lost 0 bases, with 15 bases between them. The germline V gene encodes CDR1 MGHRA and CDR2 YSYEKL. CDR3 coding DNA: TGCGCCAGCAGCCATCCCACAAGGGGCTTCTCTGGAAACACCATATATTTT. Protein: CASSHPTRGFSGNTIYF.

This clone was picked up one time. The chain employs TRBV30 and TRBJ1-4, with unresolved D. The CDR3 runs to 13 residues. Germline CDR1 GTSNPN, CDR2 SVGIG (reference sequence). The V end was cut by 0 bases, the J end by 6 bases, with 8 bases between. The CDR3 nucleotides are TGTGCCTGGAGTGTCTGGAGGGATGAAAAACTGTTTTTT. Translating it yields CAWSVWRDEKLFF. Combining the CDR3 with reference TRBV30 and TRBJ1-4 gives the whole variable domain SQTIHQWPATLVQPVGSPLSLECTVEGTSNPNLYWYRQAAGRGLQLLFYSVGIGQISSEVPQNLSASRPQDRQFILSSKKLLLSDSGFYLCAWSVWRDEKLFFGSGTQLSVL.

The rearrangement joins TRBV6-6 to TRBJ2-1, with TRBD2 identical over 9 bases. J gave up 0 bases and V 8 bases, and 2 bases lay outside the gene matches. This CDR3 comprises 14 residues. Germline V gene data show CDR1 as MNHNY and CDR2 as SVGAGI (reference sequence). The CDR3 here is CASFSGSSYNEQFF. CDR3 DNA: TGTGCCAGCTTTAGCGGGAGCTCCTACAATGAGCAGTTCTTC.

This chain joins TRBV10-3 and TRBJ1-2, with 9 bases fitting TRBD1. The CDR3 totals 18 residues. J gave up 0 bases and V 10 bases, and 18 bases lay outside the gene matches. Germline lookup yields CDR1 ENHRY and CDR2 SYGVKD. The CDR3 here is CATQGSGTGSPANYGYTF. The CDR3 DNA sequence: TGTGCCACCCAAGGGAGCGGGACAGGGAGTCCAGCTAACTATGGCTACACCTTC.

The V call is TRBV7-2, the J call TRBJ1-2; D perhaps matches TRBD1 (6 bases). Trimming removed 1 base at V and 3 bases at J, with 9 bases between. The CDR3 runs 14 residues. From germline, CDR1 is SGHTA and CDR2 FQGNSA. The CDR3 spells CASSLDGQYYGYTF. The CDR3 DNA follows: TGTGCCAGCAGCTTAGATGGACAGTACTATGGCTACACCTTC.

V is TRBV7-2 and J is TRBJ1-1; 7 bases agree with TRBD1. Germline V gene sequence: CDR1 SGHTA, CDR2 FQGNSA. The V gene end was trimmed by 1 base and the J gene end by 8 bases; junction bases not matched to a gene: 10. The CDR3 spans 15 residues. CDR3 bases: TGTGCCAGCAGCTTAGTAGTAGGGGGCCCCGGGGAAGCTTTCTTT. Residues: CASSLVVGGPGEAFF.

The rearrangement uses TRBV5-6 and TRBJ2-5, with D perhaps TRBD2 (5 bases). The V gene lost 5 bases and the J gene lost 1 base, with 12 bases spanning the gap. The CDR3 has 14 residues. Germline assignment: CDR1 SGHDT and CDR2 YYEEEE. CDR3 in amino acids: CASSFQAVQETQYF. The CDR3 nucleotides are TGTGCCAGCAGTTTTCAAGCGGTCCAAGAGACCCAGTACTTC.

This clone occurred once. The chain has TRBV7-7 and TRBJ2-3, with 13 bases that match TRBD2. The CDR3 totals 16 residues. Germline V gene lookup returns CDR1 SSHAT and CDR2 FNYEAQ (reference sequence). J was trimmed by 6 bases and V by 1 base; bases with no gene match: 4. The CDR3 coding sequence is TGTGCCAGCAGCTTAGGACTAGCGGGAGGTGGGGATACGCAGTATTTT. As protein: CASSLGLAGGGDTQYF.

The chain combines TRBV2 with TRBJ2-4; 8 positions agree with TRBD2. The germline gives CDR1 SNHLY, CDR2 FYNNEI. The CDR3 is 15 amino acids. Trimming cost V 4 bases and J 9 bases; bases outside gene matches: 11. This CDR3 is CASSAPGLGFTIQYF. As DNA, the CDR3 is TGTGCCAGCAGTGCCCCGGGACTAGGTTTCACCATTCAGTACTTC.

This rearrangement joins TRBV7-8 to TRBJ1-3, with D possibly being TRBD1 (6 bases). V shed 1 base and J shed 8 bases, with 15 bases lying between them. Looked up from germline, CDR1 is SGHVS and CDR2 is FQNEAQ. There are 15 residues in the CDR3. The CDR3 DNA follows: TGTGCCAGCAGCTTAGTGGGGGGGCGTCGAGACACCATATATTTT. The encoded protein is CASSLVGGRRDTIYF.

This chain connects TRBV5-1 to TRBJ1-1; TRBD1 is a possible D gene (6 bases). Germline lookup yields CDR1 SGHRS and CDR2 YFSETQ. The CDR3 spans 15 residues. Trimming removed 4 bases from V and 0 bases from J, with 13 bases in between. As DNA, the CDR3 is TGCGCCAGCAGCGGGGACACTTCGGTGAACACTGAAGCTTTCTTT. Amino acid sequence: CASSGDTSVNTEAFF.

V is TRBV6-5 and J is TRBJ2-7, with 7 positions matching TRBD1. The V gene end was trimmed by 8 bases and the J gene end by 4 bases; junction bases not matched to a gene: 8. Germline V gene lookup returns CDR1 MNHEY and CDR2 SVGAGI. The CDR3 length is 13 residues. DNA of the CDR3: TGTGCCAGCGTCGCAGGGGGAAGTTACGAGCAGTACTTC. This translates into CASVAGGSYEQYF.

This clone was seen only once. CDR3 protein: CSGGQGASGELFF. In DNA, the CDR3 is TGCAGCGGGGGACAGGGGGCGTCCGGGGAGCTGTTTTTT. J is TRBJ2-2 and V is TRBV29-1, with 12 bases matching TRBD1. V lost 7 bases, J lost 6 bases, and 3 bases stayed unmatched. There are 13 residues in the CDR3. Germline CDR1 reads SQVTM; CDR2 reads ANQGSEA.

Concerning this clone itself: At one end, the junction sequence differs from germline, possibly due to a read error. This rearrangement joins TRBV7-9 to TRBJ2-7; 8 nucleotides line up with TRBD1. There are 17 residues in the CDR3. The germline gives CDR1 SEHNR, CDR2 FQNEAQ (reference sequence). The CDR3 protein is CSSSYSLFRGLDREQYF. CDR3 DNA: TGTTCCAGCAGCTACTCCTTATTCAGGGGGCTGGACCGCGAGCAGTACTTC.

The chain couples TRBV28 to TRBJ2-2; the D is unclear. This CDR3 spans 14 amino acids. The V end was cut by 6 bases, the J end by 0 bases, with 8 bases between. Looked up from germline, CDR1 is MDHEN and CDR2 is SYDVKM. CDR3 sequence: CASRPDTNTGELFF. For the CDR3, the DNA is TGTGCCAGCAGACCAGACACGAACACCGGGGAGCTGTTTTTT.

The J gene is TRBJ2-7, the V gene TRBV28, with D possibly matching TRBD2 (5 bases). CDR3 length: 17 amino acids. Germline CDR1 MDHEN, CDR2 SYDVKM. The V gene lost 4 bases and the J gene lost 2 bases, with 21 bases spanning the gap. CDR3: CASSSPLHSGHTYEQYF. For the CDR3, the DNA is TGTGCCAGCAGTTCCCCCTTACACAGCGGCCATACCTACGAGCAGTACTTC. Combining the CDR3 with reference TRBV28 and TRBJ2-7 gives the whole variable domain DVKVTQSSRYLVKRTGEKVFLECVQDMDHENMFWYRQDPGLGLRLIYFSYDVKMKEKGDIPEGYSVSREKKERFSLILESASTNQTSMYLCASSSPLHSGHTYEQYFGPGTRLTVT.

J is TRBJ1-4 and V is TRBV19; 9 bases map to TRBD1. The CDR3 sequence is 14 residues long. Per the germline V gene, CDR1 is LNHDA and CDR2 is SQIVND (reference sequence). Germline trimming cut 5 bases from V and 8 bases from J; bases unmatched to any gene: 6. The CDR3, as DNA: TGTGCCAGTAGTGCCGGACAGGGGACCGAAAAACTGTTTTTT. This sequence encodes CASSAGQGTEKLFF.

The gene calls are TRBV6-1 and TRBJ2-5; D possibly corresponds to TRBD2 (6 bases). Per the germline V gene, CDR1 is MNHNS and CDR2 is SASEGT. The CDR3 sequence is 15 residues long. Trimming cost V 1 base and J 4 bases, with 13 bases left between them. The CDR3 region has the DNA TGTGCCAGCAGTGAAGGTCCACTAGCCGGAGAGACCCAGTACTTC. This sequence encodes CASSEGPLAGETQYF.

This clone was detected a few times. The genes are TRBV2 and TRBJ2-7, with 8 bases lining up with TRBD1. The CDR3 contains 11 residues. Germline V gives CDR1 SNHLY, CDR2 FYNNEI. Losses at the gene ends were 3 bases for V and 13 bases for J; bases not matched to a gene: 5. CDR3 nucleotide sequence: TGTGCCAGCAGTGAGATGGGACAGGCTTACTTC. Its protein is CASSEMGQAYF.